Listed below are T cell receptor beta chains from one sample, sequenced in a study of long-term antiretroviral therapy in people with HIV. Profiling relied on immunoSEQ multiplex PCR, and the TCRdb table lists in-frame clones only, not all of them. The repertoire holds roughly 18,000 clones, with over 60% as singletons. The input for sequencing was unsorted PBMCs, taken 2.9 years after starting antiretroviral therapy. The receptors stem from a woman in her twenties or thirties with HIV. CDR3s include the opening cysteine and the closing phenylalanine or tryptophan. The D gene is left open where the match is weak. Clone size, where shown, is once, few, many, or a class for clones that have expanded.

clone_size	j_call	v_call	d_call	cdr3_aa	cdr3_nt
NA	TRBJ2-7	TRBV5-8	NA	CASSSSSTKQYF	TGTGCCAGCAGCTCGAGTTCTACGAAGCAGTACTTC
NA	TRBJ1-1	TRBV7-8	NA	CASSKTEKRREAFF	TGTGCCAGCAGCAAAACGGAGAAGAGACGAGAAGCTTTCTTT
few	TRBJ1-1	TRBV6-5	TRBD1	CASSHQGQLTEAFF	TGTGCCAGCAGTCACCAGGGACAGCTCACTGAAGCTTTCTTT
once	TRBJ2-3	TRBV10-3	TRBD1	CAISEDRVSTDTQYF	TGTGCCATCAGTGAAGACAGGGTGAGCACAGATACGCAGTATTTT
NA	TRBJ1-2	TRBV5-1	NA	CASSLEGRGYGYTF	TGCGCCAGCAGCCTGGAGGGGCGCGGCTATGGCTACACCTTC
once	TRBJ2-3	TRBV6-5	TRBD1	CASSYSAGGGTDTQYF	TGTGCCAGCAGTTACTCGGCAGGGGGTGGCACAGATACGCAGTATTTT
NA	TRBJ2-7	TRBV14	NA	CASSGGLSEQYF	TGTGCCAGCAGCGGAGGGTTGAGCGAGCAGTACTTC
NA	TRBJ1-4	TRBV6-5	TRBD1	CASSLTGTVNEKLFF	TGTGCCAGCAGTCTCACCGGGACAGTTAATGAAAAACTGTTTTTT
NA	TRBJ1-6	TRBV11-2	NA	CASSSGSSGDSPLHF	TGTGCCAGCAGCTCTGGGAGCTCGGGGGATTCACCCCTCCACTTT
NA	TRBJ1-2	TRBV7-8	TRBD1	CASSSETGVNGYTF	TGTGCCAGCAGTTCGGAGACAGGGGTTAATGGCTACACCTTC
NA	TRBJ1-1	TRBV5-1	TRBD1	CASSSQGARTEAFF	TGCGCCAGCAGCTCACAGGGGGCTCGCACTGAAGCTTTCTTT
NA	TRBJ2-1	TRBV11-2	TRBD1	CASSLASGQGYNEQFF	TGTGCCAGCAGCTTAGCCTCGGGACAGGGGTACAATGAGCAGTTCTTC
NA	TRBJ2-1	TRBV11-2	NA	CASSPDWNEQFF	TGTGCCAGCAGCCCTGACTGGAATGAGCAGTTCTTC
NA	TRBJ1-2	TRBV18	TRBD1	CASSPQDRGDGYTF	TGTGCCAGCTCACCACAGGACAGGGGGGATGGCTACACCTTC
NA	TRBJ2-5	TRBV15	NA	CATSLKGGMETQYF	TGTGCCACCAGCTTAAAAGGTGGGATGGAGACCCAGTACTTC
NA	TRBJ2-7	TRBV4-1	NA	CASSQGHSYEQYF	TGCGCCAGCAGCCAAGGGCACTCCTACGAGCAGTACTTC
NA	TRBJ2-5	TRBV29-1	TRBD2	CSVTGGRGGETQYF	TGCAGCGTAACTGGGGGGAGGGGAGGAGAGACCCAGTACTTC
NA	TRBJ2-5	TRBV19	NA	CASSISAVQETQYF	TGTGCCAGTAGTATTTCGGCCGTACAAGAGACCCAGTACTTC
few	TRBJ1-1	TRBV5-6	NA	CASSPPRGIAFF	TGTGCCAGCAGCCCCCCGCGGGGGATAGCTTTCTTT
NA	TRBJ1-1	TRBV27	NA	CASSLWGMGAGGGEAFF	TGTGCCAGCAGTTTATGGGGTATGGGGGCGGGGGGCGGTGAAGCTTTCTTT
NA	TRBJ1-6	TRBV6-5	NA	CASSYSWTDSPLHF	TGTGCCAGCAGTTACTCTTGGACCGATTCACCCCTCCACTTT
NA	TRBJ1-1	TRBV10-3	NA	CAISESGRVTEAFF	TGTGCCATCAGTGAGTCGGGGAGGGTCACTGAAGCTTTCTTT